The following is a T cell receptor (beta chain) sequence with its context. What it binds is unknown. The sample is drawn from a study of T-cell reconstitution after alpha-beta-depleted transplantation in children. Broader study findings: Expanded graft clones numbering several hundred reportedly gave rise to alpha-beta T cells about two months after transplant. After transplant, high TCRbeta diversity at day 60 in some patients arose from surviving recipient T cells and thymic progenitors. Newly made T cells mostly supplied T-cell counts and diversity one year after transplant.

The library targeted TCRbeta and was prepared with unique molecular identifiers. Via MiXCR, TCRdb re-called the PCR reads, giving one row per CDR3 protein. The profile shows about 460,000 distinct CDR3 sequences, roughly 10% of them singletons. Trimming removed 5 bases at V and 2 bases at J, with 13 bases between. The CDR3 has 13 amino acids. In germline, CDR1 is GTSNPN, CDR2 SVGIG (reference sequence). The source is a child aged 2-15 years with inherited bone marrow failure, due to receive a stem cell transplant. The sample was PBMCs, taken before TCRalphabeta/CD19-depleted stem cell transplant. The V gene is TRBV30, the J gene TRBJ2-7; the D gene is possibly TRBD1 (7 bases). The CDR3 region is CAWAGQTPYEQYF. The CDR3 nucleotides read TGTGCCTGGGCGGGACAGACCCCCTACGAGCAGTACTTC.